The present T cell receptor beta chain was sequenced within a study of OX40 agonist ivuxolimab in advanced cancers. Study in general: Patients were given ivuxolimab, an antibody that agonizes OX40 (CD134). Of the participants, approximately 44% had some prior anti-PD-1, anti-PD-L1 or anti-CTLA-4 therapy, which was allowed.

Data came from immunoSEQ multiplex PCR; TCRdb stores just in-frame clones and leaves some out. The repertoire holds roughly 53,000 clones, with around four fifths as singletons. This clonotype was obtained from an adult with an advanced solid tumor such as melanoma, head and neck, liver or kidney cancer. The sequencing here drew on CD4+ or CD8+ T cells sorted from blood, taken in a trial of the OX40 agonist ivuxolimab.

The CDR3 DNA follows: TGTGCCAGCAAGATAGCGGGGGGGGATGAGCAGTTCTTC. Translating it yields CASKIAGGDEQFF. The genes are TRBV7-2 and TRBJ2-1; the match to TRBD2 covers 11 bases. Trimming removed 7 bases from V and 8 bases from J; junction bases left unmatched: 4. This CDR3 comprises 13 residues. Per the germline V gene, CDR1 is SGHTA and CDR2 is FQGNSA.